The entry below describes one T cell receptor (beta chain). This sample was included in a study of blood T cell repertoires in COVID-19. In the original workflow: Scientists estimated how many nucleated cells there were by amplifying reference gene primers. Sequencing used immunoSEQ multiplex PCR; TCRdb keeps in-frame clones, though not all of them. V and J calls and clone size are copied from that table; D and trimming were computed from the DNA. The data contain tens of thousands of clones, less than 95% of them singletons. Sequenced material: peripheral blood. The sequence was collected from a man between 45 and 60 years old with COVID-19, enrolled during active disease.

The CDR3 spells CASSPSPTGANEQYF. The DNA of the CDR3 is TGTGCCAGCTCACCCAGCCCGACAGGGGCAAACGAGCAGTACTTC. J is TRBJ2-7 and V is TRBV18; 8 positions agree with TRBD1. Unmatched junction bases numbered 9, after V lost 3 bases and J lost 5 bases. Looked up from germline, CDR1 is KGHSH and CDR2 is LQKENI. This CDR3 has 15 residues.